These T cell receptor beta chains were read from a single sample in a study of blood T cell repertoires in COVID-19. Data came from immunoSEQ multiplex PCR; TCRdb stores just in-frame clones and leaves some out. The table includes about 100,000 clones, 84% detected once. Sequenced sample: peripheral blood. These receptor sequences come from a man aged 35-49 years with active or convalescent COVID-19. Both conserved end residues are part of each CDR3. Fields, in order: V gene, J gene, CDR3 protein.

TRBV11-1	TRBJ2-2	CASSLVNPLPGELFF
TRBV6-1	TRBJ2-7	CASSESSGYEQYF
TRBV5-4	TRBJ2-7	CASSLAGNYEQYF
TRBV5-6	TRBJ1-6	CASSWGGQGGSSPLHF
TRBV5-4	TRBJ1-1	CASSLGQEPHEAFF
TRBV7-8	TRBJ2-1	CASSFRGGANEQFF
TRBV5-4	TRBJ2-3	CASSFDLAITDTQYF
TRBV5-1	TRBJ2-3	CASSESGGSTDTQYF
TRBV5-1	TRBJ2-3	CASSSSPSADTQYF
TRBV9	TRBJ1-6	CASSSDRDAYNSPLHF
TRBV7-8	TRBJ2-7	CASSLELGGYEQYF
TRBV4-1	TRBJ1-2	CASSQDRGNYGYTF
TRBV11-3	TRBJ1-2	CASHPREDGYTF
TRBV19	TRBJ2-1	CASSRSGTGGFNEQFF
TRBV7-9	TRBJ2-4	CASSSGGVGNIQYF
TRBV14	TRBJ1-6	CASSPLGGIYHNNSPLHF
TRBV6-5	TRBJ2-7	CASGGPQEQSYEQYF
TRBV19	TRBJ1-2	CASSTPGTPWSYGYTF
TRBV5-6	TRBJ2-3	CASRLVTGFSTDTQYF
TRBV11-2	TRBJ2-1	CASGGAYNEQFF
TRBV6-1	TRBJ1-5	CASSVRTGGGNQPQHF
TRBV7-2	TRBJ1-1	CASSPPGGMNTEAFF
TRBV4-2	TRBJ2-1	CASSQDGGALSYNEQFF
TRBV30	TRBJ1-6	CASSSQGYSPLHF
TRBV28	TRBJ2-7	CASSLSTPPYEQYF
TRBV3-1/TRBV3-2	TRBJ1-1	CASTPGGAGNTEAFF
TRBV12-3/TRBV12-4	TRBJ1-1	CASSTAFNTEAFF
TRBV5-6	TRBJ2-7	CASSLGLAGSYEQYF
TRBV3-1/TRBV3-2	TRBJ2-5	CASSQEVTRRETQYF
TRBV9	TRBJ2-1	CASSVTGGMTYNEQFF
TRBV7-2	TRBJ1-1	CASSPQQGGGTEAFF
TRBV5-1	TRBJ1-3	CASSAREGGNTIYF
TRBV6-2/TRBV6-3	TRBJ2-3	CASSPPERGGDTQYF
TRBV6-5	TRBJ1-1	CASKAQGTNTEAFF
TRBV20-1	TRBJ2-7	CSASGGYEQYF
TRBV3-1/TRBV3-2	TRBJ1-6	CASSTGARNSPLHF
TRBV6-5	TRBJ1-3	CASEQGTSGNTIYF
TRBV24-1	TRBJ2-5	CATSDPGGGETQYF
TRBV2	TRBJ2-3	CASSERTSYTDTQYF
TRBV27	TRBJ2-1	CASSLAGLGNNEQFF
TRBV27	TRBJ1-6	CASSFKGQGITPLHF